These 14 T cell receptor beta chains originate from one sample sequenced in a study of CD8+CD57+ T cells in acquired aplastic anemia. The study profiled TCR beta VDJ and CDR3 using genomic DNA as template. TCRdb re-analysed the reads in MiXCR, keeping a single row per CDR3 protein. The data show hundreds of thousands of distinct CDR3 sequences, 65% to 75% seen once. The sample consisted of sorted CD4+, CD8+, or CD8+CD57+ T cells (not recorded which) from PBMCs. Receptors originate from a human donor in good health, serving as a control.

This chain links TRBV2 with TRBJ2-6, with D tentatively TRBD1 (5 bases). The DNA end is a closer match to TRBJ1-2, so the J assignment may be wrong. The CDR3 consists of 13 residues. Germline lookup yields CDR1 SNHLY and CDR2 FYNNEI. The CDR3 is CASSEQGVNGYTF. CDR3 nucleotide sequence: TGTGCCAGCAGTGAGCAGGGAGTCAATGGCTACACCTTC.

The chain uses TRBV9 and TRBJ1-1; TRBD1 agrees at 7 bases. Germline CDR1 reads SGDLS; CDR2 reads YYNGEE. The CDR3 is 13 amino acids. V trimming: 3 bases; J trimming: 7 bases; junction bases outside the gene matches: 6. As DNA, the CDR3 is TGTGCCAGCAGCGCAAGGGGGCTGGATGAAGCTTTCTTT. Encoded protein: CASSARGLDEAFF.

This clonotype has a handful of counts. The chain combines TRBV4-2 with TRBJ1-2; D remains unclear. The V and J ends lost 0 bases and 0 bases respectively, with 14 bases between them. Germline V gives CDR1 LGHNA, CDR2 YNFKEQ. This CDR3 is 17 amino acids long. Here the CDR3 DNA reads TGTGCCAGCAGCCAAGAAGCTAACGGACCAGCTAACTATGGCTACACCTTC. Translated, it gives CASSQEANGPANYGYTF.

In the case of this clonotype: One end of the junction varies from germline; a read error may be responsible. The chain uses TRBV7-2 and TRBJ1-6; D gene ambiguous. This CDR3 comprises 13 residues. The germline V gene encodes CDR1 SGHTA and CDR2 FQGNSA. CDR3 residues: CASSLADGYEKYF. The DNA of the CDR3 is TGTGCCAGCAGCTTGGCGGACGGCTACGAGAAGTACTTT.

The rearrangement joins TRBV10-2 to TRBJ2-7; D possibly corresponds to TRBD1 (6 bases). The CDR3 consists of 12 residues. Trimming stripped 6 bases from V and 5 bases from J, with 11 bases between. Germline CDR1 and CDR2: WSHSY and SAAADI. DNA for the CDR3: TGCGCCAGCAGACAGGGTCGCGACGAGCAGTACTTC. Translating it yields CASRQGRDEQYF.

Only a few counts were recorded for this clonotype. This chain uses TRBV10-3 with TRBJ2-3; D may be TRBD1 (6 bases). CDR1 and CDR2 from the germline V gene are ENHRY and SYGVKD. The germline V and J ends were trimmed by 10 bases and 2 bases, with 16 bases remaining between them. CDR3 size: 14 residues. The CDR3 nucleotides read TGTGCCACCCAAAAAGGACAGTTCACAGATACGCAGTATTTT. Translating gives CATQKGQFTDTQYF.

A note on this clonotype: At one of its ends the junction is not consistent with the germline gene, which may arise from a read error. The chain links TRBV10-3 to TRBJ1-2; TRBD1 aligns across 12 bases. CDR1 and CDR2 (germline): ENHRY, SYGVKD. The CDR3 runs 16 residues. The CDR3 loop reads CAISGTGQGAGYGYTF. As DNA, the CDR3 is TGTGCCATCAGTGGAACGGGACAGGGGGCTGGCTATGGCTACACCTTT.

On this clonotype: The junction and the germline gene differ at one end; a read error may be behind it. V gene TRBV2 combines with J gene TRBJ2-3, with D possibly matching TRBD2 (5 bases). The J call may be in error: the DNA end matches TRBJ2-7 better. CDR1 SNHLY and CDR2 FYNNEI come from the germline V gene. This CDR3 has 15 residues. The CDR3 bases are TGTGCCACCAGTGATTCCAGGACTGACTCCTACGCGCAGTACTTC. Translation: CATSDSRTDSYAQYF.

As concerns this clonotype: One end of the junction fails to match germline, which may point to a read error. The genes are TRBV2 and TRBJ1-6; TRBD1 aligns across 8 bases. The germline CDR1 and CDR2 sequences are SNHLY and FYNNEI. This CDR3 has 15 residues. CDR3 region: CASSTGTGYTEAFFF. CDR3 DNA: TGTGCCAGCAGTACAGGGACAGGCTACACTGAAGCTTTCTTTTTT.

V is TRBV7-2 and J is TRBJ1-1, with no clear D. The CDR3 is 15 amino acids. V lost 1 base and J lost 6, with 15 bases in between. Germline V gene lookup returns CDR1 SGHTA and CDR2 FQGNSA. The CDR3 spells CASSLGQEANPEAFF. CDR3 nucleotides: TGTGCCAGCAGCTTAGGGCAGGAAGCTAACCCTGAAGCTTTCTTT. The full variable domain, rest sourced from reference TRBV7-2 and TRBJ1-1, is GAGVSQSPSNKVTEKGKDVELRCDPISGHTALYWYRQSLGQGLEFLIYFQGNSAPDKSGLPSDRFSAERTGGSVSTLTIQRTQQEDSAVYLCASSLGQEANPEAFFGQGTRLTVV.

This chain connects TRBV5-1 to TRBJ2-3; D remains unclear. CDR1 is SGHRS, CDR2 YFSETQ, per germline. Trimming pared 4 bases from V and 8 bases from J, leaving 14 bases between. The CDR3 runs to 13 residues. CDR3 amino acids: CASSIGRSATQYF. In DNA, the CDR3 is TGCGCCAGCAGCATCGGGCGCTCAGCTACGCAGTATTTT.

The rearrangement uses TRBV7-8 and TRBJ2-7, with 7 bases that match TRBD1. This CDR3 spans 18 amino acids. CDR1 and CDR2 from the germline V gene are SGHVS and FQNEAQ. J was trimmed by 1 base and V by 5 bases; bases with no gene match: 17. The CDR3 coding sequence is TGTGCCAGCAGCCCCAGCCGCCCGGGACAGAGACGGTCCTACGAGCAGTACTTC. Translation gives CASSPSRPGQRRSYEQYF.

This clonotype was recorded at least ten times. The chain carries TRBV5-1 and TRBJ2-3, with 7 bases matching TRBD2. The ends lost 2 bases at V and 3 bases at J; junction bases unmatched: 3. Germline CDR1 and CDR2: SGHRS and YFSETQ. The CDR3 runs to 14 residues. The CDR3 here is CASSFGGGTDTQYF. CDR3 coding DNA: TGCGCCAGCAGCTTTGGCGGGGGAACAGATACGCAGTATTTT.

The V and J genes are TRBV2 and TRBJ2-7; D gene uncertain. The germline V gene has CDR1 SNHLY and CDR2 FYNNEI. V gave up 8 bases and J gave up 5 bases, with 16 bases separating them. This CDR3 has 13 amino acids. CDR3 protein: CASAGAGVDEQYF. CDR3 DNA: TGTGCCAGCGCTGGAGCTGGTGTCGACGAGCAGTACTTC.